Each of the 32 T cell receptor beta chains below was sequenced from the same sample in a study of T cell repertoires in cytomegalovirus infection. From the reads, TCRdb called clonotypes with MiXCR, one entry per CDR3 protein. The repertoire holds 450,000 to 550,000 distinct CDR3 sequences, roughly 43% seen once, with about 41% in the top ten. These receptors' antigens are unknown. Sequenced here: cultured PBMCs, sampled from culture after CMV antigen stimulation. These receptors all come from a human donor in good health (CMV status not recorded). Some clones in this sample may be carry-over from other donors' samples.

This rearrangement joins TRBV6-2 or TRBV6-3 to TRBJ1-1, with a possible D match to TRBD1 (6 bases). Germline CDR1 and CDR2: MNHEY and SVGEGT. CDR3 length equals 11 residues. V gave up 8 bases and J gave up 11 bases, with 15 bases separating them. In DNA form, the CDR3 reads TGTGCCAGCGGCAGGGGACTTGGGGCTTTCTTT. Translation gives CASGRGLGAFF.

The V call is TRBV7-2, the J call TRBJ1-6; TRBD1 agrees at 7 bases. Per germline, CDR1 SGHTA and CDR2 FQGNSA. CDR3 size: 14 residues. The J segment lost 9 bases and the V segment lost 5 bases, leaving 7 bases of the junction unmatched. The CDR3 DNA follows: TGTGCCAGCAGCGTCGACAGGGTTGGTTCACCCCTCCACTTT. Amino acids: CASSVDRVGSPLHF.

This chain links TRBV15 with TRBJ1-2; D unclear. This CDR3 has 13 residues. V lost 5 bases, J lost 8 bases, and 15 bases lay in between. CDR1 and CDR2 (germline): LNHNV, YYDKDF (reference sequence). The CDR3 DNA is TGTGCCACCAGCCTTATTGGGGTTCGGGGCTACACCTTC. This sequence encodes CATSLIGVRGYTF.

The chain uses TRBV6-1 and TRBJ2-3, with 12 bases fitting TRBD2. Per germline, CDR1 MNHNS and CDR2 SASEGT. CDR3 length: 16 amino acids. V shed 1 base, J shed 6 bases, and the junction held 5 bases outside the gene matches. The CDR3 loop reads CASSEDLAGGPDTQYF. In nucleotides, the CDR3 is TGTGCCAGCAGTGAAGATCTAGCGGGGGGGCCGGATACGCAGTATTTT.

In its sample, this clonotype was seen many times. The chain uses TRBV7-2 and TRBJ2-1; 13 positions match TRBD2. The CDR3 runs 15 residues. V lost 4 bases and J lost 9; bases outside the gene matches: 6. Germline loops: CDR1 SGHTA, CDR2 FQGNSA. The CDR3 here is CASSWTSGGPGEQFF. CDR3 nucleotides: TGTGCCAGCAGCTGGACTAGCGGGGGCCCTGGTGAGCAGTTCTTC.

This clonotype was detected only a few times. J is TRBJ1-1 and V is TRBV12-3 or TRBV12-4; maybe TRBD1 (5 bases). Trimming cost V 5 bases and J 5 bases, with 12 bases left between them. The CDR3 consists of 13 residues. Here the CDR3 DNA reads TGTGCCAGCAGTACCAGGGCAGGAACTGAAGCTTTCTTT. The encoded protein is CASSTRAGTEAFF.

This chain joins TRBV5-1 and TRBJ2-2, with 8 bases that match TRBD1. Per germline, CDR1 SGHRS and CDR2 YFSETQ. With V trimmed by 8 bases and J by 4 bases, 13 bases remained unmatched. This CDR3 has 16 amino acids. CDR3 loop: CASTTSQGAGTGELFF. CDR3 nucleotide sequence: TGCGCCAGTACGACAAGCCAGGGGGCTGGCACCGGGGAGCTGTTTTTT.

This clonotype has a handful of counts. The V gene is TRBV7-2, the J gene TRBJ1-4; no firm D call. V was clipped by 2 bases and J by 5 bases, with 6 bases between them. Germline-derived CDR1 and CDR2 are SGHTA and FQGNSA. The CDR3 has 13 residues. The DNA of the CDR3 is TGTGCCAGCAGCTTACTAACAAATGAAAAACTGTTTTTT. Amino acid sequence: CASSLLTNEKLFF.

The chain joins TRBV18 to TRBJ2-2, with D uncertain. V was cut by 1 base and J by 10 bases, with 10 bases left in between. The CDR3 sequence is 13 residues long. Germline loops: CDR1 KGHSH, CDR2 LQKENI. CDR3 residues: CASSPQRETELFF. In DNA form, the CDR3 reads TGTGCCAGCTCACCACAAAGGGAAACGGAGCTGTTTTTT.

CDR3 in amino acids: CASSPLAGRGETQYF. The DNA for the CDR3 is TGCGCCAGCAGCCCGCTAGCGGGGCGAGGGGAGACCCAGTACTTC. This chain uses TRBV5-1 with TRBJ2-5; 9 nucleotides agree with TRBD2. The germline V gene has CDR1 SGHRS and CDR2 YFSETQ. This CDR3 contains 15 residues. V was pared by 4 bases and J by 5 bases, with 9 bases of the junction left unmatched.

This clonotype came up many times. V and J are TRBV7-8 and TRBJ1-5; D is undetermined. This CDR3 comprises 17 residues. Germline loops: CDR1 SGHVS, CDR2 FQNEAQ. The V end was cut by 0 bases, the J end by 0 bases, with 12 bases between. The CDR3 sequence is CASSLAPSGDSNQPQHF. The CDR3 nucleotides read TGTGCCAGCAGCTTAGCGCCCTCCGGGGATAGCAATCAGCCCCAGCATTTT.

V and J are TRBV5-3 and TRBJ2-1; TRBD2 matches 9 bases. TRBV5-3 is an ORF; its function is uncertain. The CDR3 length is 15 residues. The V gene end was trimmed by 8 bases and the J gene end by 8 bases; junction bases not matched to a gene: 14. Here the CDR3 DNA reads TGTGCCAGCAGCCCCCGCGCGGGGGGGATACATGAGCAGTTCTTC. It is translated as CASSPRAGGIHEQFF.

The V gene is TRBV6-2 or TRBV6-3, the J gene TRBJ1-1, with D possibly TRBD1 on 6 matching bases. The V end was cut by 2 bases, the J end by 1 base, with 17 bases between. This CDR3 region has 17 residues. From germline, CDR1 is MNHEY and CDR2 SVGEGT. Written as DNA, the CDR3 is TGTGCCAGCAGTTACAAATTCGGGGGCGTTAGGAACACTGAAGCTTTCTTT. The encoded protein is CASSYKFGGVRNTEAFF.

This clonotype was detected only a few times. The V and J genes are TRBV12-5 and TRBJ2-2; no clear D. The CDR3 has 15 residues. Germline CDR1 LGHNT, CDR2 FRNRAP. V was shortened by 2 bases and J by 6 bases, with 13 bases between the two germline ends. CDR3: CASGLTSQHSGELFF. The DNA of the CDR3 is TGTGCTAGTGGTTTGACCTCACAGCATTCCGGGGAGCTGTTTTTT.

The chain has TRBV19 and TRBJ2-5; D ambiguous. CDR3 size: 13 residues. Trimming cost V 7 bases and J 3 bases, with 12 bases left between them. Germline V gives CDR1 LNHDA, CDR2 SQIVND (reference sequence). The DNA for the CDR3 is TGTGCCAGTAAACGGACGGCAAAAGAGACCCAGTACTTC. Amino acids: CASKRTAKETQYF.

The chain has TRBV28 and TRBJ2-5; 7 nucleotides match TRBD2. Germline V gene sequence: CDR1 MDHEN, CDR2 SYDVKM. CDR3 length: 14 residues. The V segment lost 6 bases and the J segment 1 base; nucleotides outside the gene matches: 5. CDR3 amino acids: CASSPQRGQETQYF. The CDR3 region has the DNA TGTGCCAGCAGCCCCCAGCGGGGCCAAGAGACCCAGTACTTC.

The V gene is TRBV11-2, the J gene TRBJ2-7; D perhaps matches TRBD2 (6 bases). The CDR3 has 15 residues. In germline, CDR1 is SGHAT, CDR2 FQNNGV. V lost 1 base, J lost 7 bases, and 17 bases lay in between. The CDR3 region is CASSLVNTGVKEQYF. CDR3 in DNA: TGTGCCAGCAGCTTAGTTAATACGGGAGTGAAGGAGCAGTACTTC.

This clonotype was observed a handful of times. This sequence joins TRBV20-1 and TRBJ2-7; D is possibly TRBD2 (5 bases). The germline V and J ends were trimmed by 6 bases and 2 bases, with 17 bases remaining between them. The CDR3 sequence is 14 residues long. The germline CDR1 and CDR2 sequences are DFQATT and SNEGSKA (reference sequence). This CDR3 is CSAYPGVRAYEQYF. In DNA, the CDR3 is TGCAGTGCCTACCCCGGGGTTAGGGCCTACGAGCAGTACTTC.

The genes are TRBV12-3 or TRBV12-4 and TRBJ1-2; a weak D match, TRBD1 (6 bases). This CDR3 spans 12 amino acids. V lost 3 bases, J lost 7 bases, and 9 bases lay in between. The CDR3 DNA reads as TGTGCCAGCAGTTTGGGGGCGGGTGGCTACACCTTC. Translation: CASSLGAGGYTF.

The sample holds a few counts of this clonotype. The chain links TRBV12-3 or TRBV12-4 to TRBJ1-5, with unresolved D. The CDR3 length is 13 residues. Between the trimmed V and J ends, which lost 7 bases and 0 bases, there was a span of 7 bases. The CDR3 nucleotides are TGTGCCAGCACCCGAAATAGCAATCAGCCCCAGCATTTT. Encoded protein: CASTRNSNQPQHF.

The J gene is TRBJ1-2, the V gene TRBV20-1; maybe TRBD1 (6 bases). The CDR3 covers 17 residues. The ends were cut back, 0 bases at V and 5 bases at J, with 22 bases in the middle. Germline V gives CDR1 DFQATT, CDR2 SNEGSKA (reference sequence). The CDR3: CSARDPRTAQLGYGYTF. The CDR3 bases are TGCAGTGCTAGAGACCCGCGGACAGCCCAACTTGGATATGGCTACACCTTC.

The sample holds a few counts of this clonotype. This chain joins TRBV7-2 and TRBJ2-7; the D gene is possibly TRBD2 (6 bases). V gave up 5 bases and J gave up 7 bases, with 15 bases separating them. This CDR3 has 13 residues. Germline V gene lookup returns CDR1 SGHTA and CDR2 FQGNSA. CDR3 protein: CASSPRRGGEQYF. The DNA of the CDR3 is TGTGCCAGCAGCCCGAGGAGGGGAGGTGAGCAGTACTTC.

The CDR3 DNA sequence: TGTGCCAGCAGTTACTCGCGGGAGTACGAGCAGTACTTC. It yields the protein CASSYSREYEQYF. The genes are TRBV6-2 or TRBV6-3 and TRBJ2-7; TRBD2 matches 7 bases. This CDR3 has 13 amino acids. Trimming at V came to 0 bases and at J to 4 bases, leaving 0 bases not matched to a gene. Germline V gene lookup returns CDR1 MNHEY and CDR2 SVGEGT.

The chain links TRBV12-3 or TRBV12-4 to TRBJ2-3; 13 bases are a match to TRBD2. Losses at the gene ends were 5 bases for V and 11 bases for J; bases not matched to a gene: 4. The CDR3 runs to 13 residues. This CDR3 reads CASSTRTSGRQYF. The DNA of the CDR3 is TGTGCCAGCAGTACCCGGACTAGCGGGAGGCAGTATTTT.

This clonotype was seen a few times. Its ends do not fully match the called genes, so a read error is possible. The chain carries TRBV7-6 and TRBJ2-1; D possibly corresponds to TRBD1 (6 bases). This CDR3 comprises 16 residues. Germline values: CDR1 SGHVS, CDR2 FNYEAQ. CDR3 in amino acids: CASSLRIARGYYEQFF. The CDR3, as DNA: TGTGCCAGCAGCTTACGGATCGCCAGGGGCTACTATGAGCAGTTCTTC.

The chain couples TRBV7-2 to TRBJ2-7; 8 bases align to TRBD2. Germline lookup yields CDR1 SGHTA and CDR2 FQGNSA. The CDR3 spans 15 residues. Unmatched junction bases numbered 9, after V lost 5 bases and J lost 3 bases. CDR3 sequence: CASSQGTRPYYEQYF. CDR3 DNA sequence: TGTGCCAGCAGCCAAGGGACTAGGCCATACTACGAGCAGTACTTC.

V usage is TRBV11-2 and J usage is TRBJ1-1; the D is unclear. The CDR3 is 13 residues long. The V end was cut by 5 bases, the J end by 3 bases, with 10 bases between. Germline V gives CDR1 SGHAT, CDR2 FQNNGV. The CDR3 region is CASSRTMDTEAFF. Here the CDR3 DNA reads TGTGCCAGCAGCCGGACGATGGACACTGAAGCTTTCTTT.

This clonotype was counted a few times. The chain links TRBV7-2 to TRBJ1-2, with D possibly being TRBD1 (6 bases). The germline V gene encodes CDR1 SGHTA and CDR2 FQGNSA. V gave up 4 bases and J gave up 8 bases, with 14 bases separating them. The CDR3 covers 13 residues. CDR3: CASSSRDNQGYTF. The CDR3 coding sequence is TGTGCCAGCAGCTCCCGGGACAATCAAGGCTACACCTTC.

V is TRBV12-3 or TRBV12-4 and J is TRBJ1-5, with a possible D match to TRBD1 (6 bases). Trimming left V 3 bases short and J 11 bases short, with 14 bases between. The CDR3 contains 13 residues. CDR3: CASSLNGGAAQHF. Written as DNA, the CDR3 is TGTGCCAGCAGTTTGAACGGGGGGGCTGCCCAGCATTTT.

The V call is TRBV7-2, the J call TRBJ2-3; perhaps TRBD2 as D (5 bases). CDR3 length equals 14 residues. Trimming removed 7 bases at V and 7 bases at J, with 18 bases between. Germline loops: CDR1 SGHTA, CDR2 FQGNSA. Here the CDR3 DNA reads TGTGCCAGCACCCGACTACTAGGTGGTAATACGCAGTATTTT. Its protein product is CASTRLLGGNTQYF. Full variable domain (remainder filled in from reference TRBV7-2 and TRBJ2-3): GAGVSQSPSNKVTEKGKDVELRCDPISGHTALYWYRQSLGQGLEFLIYFQGNSAPDKSGLPSDRFSAERTGGSVSTLTIQRTQQEDSAVYLCASTRLLGGNTQYFGPGTRLTVL.

The J gene is TRBJ2-7, the V gene TRBV12-3 or TRBV12-4; D is uncertain. This CDR3 has 12 amino acids. V dropped 3 bases and J dropped 7 bases, with 10 bases sitting between them. The CDR3 here is CASSFGTWEQYF. CDR3 DNA sequence: TGTGCCAGCAGTTTTGGTACTTGGGAGCAGTACTTC.

V gene TRBV7-2 combines with J gene TRBJ1-5, with D perhaps matching TRBD1 (6 bases). Germline V gene sequence: CDR1 SGHTA, CDR2 FQGNSA. This CDR3 is 15 amino acids long. V was trimmed by 3 bases and J by 4 bases, leaving 13 bases between them. The CDR3 DNA follows: TGTGCCAGCAGCTTCACCGGGACAACGAATCAGCCCCAGCATTTT. Its protein is CASSFTGTTNQPQHF.